These T cell receptor beta chains were read from a single sample in a study of blood T cell repertoires in COVID-19. Method: immunoSEQ multiplex PCR; TCRdb's copy keeps in-frame clones and lacks some. Here the sample spans approximately 150,000 clones, 80% to 90% being singletons. Sequenced: peripheral blood. The receptors were sampled from a woman aged 80 or over with acute or convalescent COVID-19. Both conserved end residues are part of each CDR3. The D gene is left open where the match is weak. The size field is filled for only some rows; it gives once, few, many or a size class.

d_call j_call v_call clone_size cdr3_nt cdr3_aa
. TRBJ1-1 TRBV9 . TGTGCCAGCAGCGTAGAGGGAGCGACGAACACTGAAGCTTTCTTT CASSVEGATNTEAFF
. TRBJ1-6 TRBV28 . TGTGCCAGCAGTTCGACAGCTCTCTCCTATAATTCACCCCTCCACTTT CASSSTALSYNSPLHF
TRBD1 TRBJ2-7 TRBV28 . TGTGCCAGCAGTTTATTTATCACAGGGGGACGGGGAGAGCAGTACTTC CASSLFITGGRGEQYF
. TRBJ1-1 TRBV18 . TGTGCCAGCTCACCACGGGAGGGCACTGAAGCTTTCTTT CASSPREGTEAFF
. TRBJ2-7 TRBV19 . TGTGCCAGTAGTATCGGAGAGACTAATTACGAGCAGTACTTC CASSIGETNYEQYF
. TRBJ2-7 TRBV7-2 . TGTGCCAGCAGCTTAGCTGGAGGGACCTCCTACGAGCAGTACTTC CASSLAGGTSYEQYF
TRBD1 TRBJ2-7 TRBV15 few TGTGCCACCAGCAGAGTGGCAGGGGGCTCCTACGAGCAGTACTTC CATSRVAGGSYEQYF
. TRBJ2-1 TRBV7-9 . TGTGCCAGCAGCTTAGAGGTCAGGAAGCAGTTCTTC CASSLEVRKQFF
. TRBJ1-1 TRBV20-1 . TGCAGTGCTAGTAAGCAGGGAAGCGAAGCTTTCTTT CSASKQGSEAFF
TRBD1 TRBJ2-3 TRBV5-1 . TGCGCCAGCAGCCGCGAGGGACAGGGGGATACGCAGTATTTT CASSREGQGDTQYF
. TRBJ1-2 TRBV2 . TGTGCCAGCAGTGATGTCGTAGATTACTATGGCTACACCTTC CASSDVVDYYGYTF
. TRBJ2-7 TRBV18 . TGTGCCAGCTCACCGGACACCTCCTCGGGCGAGCAGTACTTC CASSPDTSSGEQYF
. TRBJ1-1 TRBV4-2 . TGTGCCAGCAGCCAAGAAATGGCAGGGCGGTTGACTGAAGCTTTCTTT CASSQEMAGRLTEAFF
TRBD1 TRBJ1-5 TRBV19 . TGTGCCAGTACCGAACCGGGACAGGGGTGGAGGAGCAATCAGCCCCAGCATTTT CASTEPGQGWRSNQPQHF